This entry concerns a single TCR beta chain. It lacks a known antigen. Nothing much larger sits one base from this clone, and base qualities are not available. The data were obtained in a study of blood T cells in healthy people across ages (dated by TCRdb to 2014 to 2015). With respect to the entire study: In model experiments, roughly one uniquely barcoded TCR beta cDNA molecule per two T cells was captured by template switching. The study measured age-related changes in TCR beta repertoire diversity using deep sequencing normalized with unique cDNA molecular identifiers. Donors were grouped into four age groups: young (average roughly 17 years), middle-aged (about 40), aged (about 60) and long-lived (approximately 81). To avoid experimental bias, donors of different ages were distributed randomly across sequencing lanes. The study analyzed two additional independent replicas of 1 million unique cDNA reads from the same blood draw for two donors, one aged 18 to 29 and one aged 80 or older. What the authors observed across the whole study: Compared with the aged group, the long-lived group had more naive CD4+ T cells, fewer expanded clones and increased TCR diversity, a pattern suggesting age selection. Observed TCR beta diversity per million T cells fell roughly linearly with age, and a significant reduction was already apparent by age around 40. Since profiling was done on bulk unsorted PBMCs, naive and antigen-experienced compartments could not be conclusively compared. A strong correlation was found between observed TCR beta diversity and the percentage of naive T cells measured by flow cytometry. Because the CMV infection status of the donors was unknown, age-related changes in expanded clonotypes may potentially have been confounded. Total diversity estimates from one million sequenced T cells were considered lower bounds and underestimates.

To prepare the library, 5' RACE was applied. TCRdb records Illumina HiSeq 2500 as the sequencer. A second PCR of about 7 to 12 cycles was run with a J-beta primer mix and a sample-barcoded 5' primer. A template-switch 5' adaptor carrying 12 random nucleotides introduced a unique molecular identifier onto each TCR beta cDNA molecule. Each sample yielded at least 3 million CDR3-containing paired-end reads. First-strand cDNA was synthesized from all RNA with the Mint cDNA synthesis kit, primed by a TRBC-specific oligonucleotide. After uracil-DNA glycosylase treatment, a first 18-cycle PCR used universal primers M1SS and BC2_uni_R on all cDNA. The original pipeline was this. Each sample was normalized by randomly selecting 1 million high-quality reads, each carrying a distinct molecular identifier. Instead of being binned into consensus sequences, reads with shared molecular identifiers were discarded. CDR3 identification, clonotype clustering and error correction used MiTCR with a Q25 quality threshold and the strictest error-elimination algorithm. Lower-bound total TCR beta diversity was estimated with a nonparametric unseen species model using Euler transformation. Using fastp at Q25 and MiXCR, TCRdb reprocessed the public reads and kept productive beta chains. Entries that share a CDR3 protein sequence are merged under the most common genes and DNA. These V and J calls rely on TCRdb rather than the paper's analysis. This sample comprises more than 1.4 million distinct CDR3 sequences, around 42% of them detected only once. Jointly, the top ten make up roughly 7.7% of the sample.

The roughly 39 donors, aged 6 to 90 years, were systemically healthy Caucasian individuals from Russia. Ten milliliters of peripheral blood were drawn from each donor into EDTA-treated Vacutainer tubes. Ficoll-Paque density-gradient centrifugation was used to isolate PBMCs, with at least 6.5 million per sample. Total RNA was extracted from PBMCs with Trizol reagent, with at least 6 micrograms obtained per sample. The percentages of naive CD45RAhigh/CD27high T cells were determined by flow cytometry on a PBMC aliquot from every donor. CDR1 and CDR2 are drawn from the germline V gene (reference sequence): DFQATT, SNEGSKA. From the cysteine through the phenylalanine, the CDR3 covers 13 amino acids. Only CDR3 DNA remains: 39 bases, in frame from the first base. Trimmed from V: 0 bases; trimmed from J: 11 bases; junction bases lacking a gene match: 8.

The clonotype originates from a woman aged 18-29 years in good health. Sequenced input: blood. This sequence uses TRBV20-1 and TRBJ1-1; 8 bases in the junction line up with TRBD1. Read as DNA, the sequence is TGCAGTGCTAGAGAAGACAGGGGCAGTATGGCTTTCTTT. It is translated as CSAREDRGSMAFF.